Presented here are 26 T cell receptor beta chains from one specimen sequenced in a study of blood T cells in healthy people across ages. Sample-barcoded 5' priming and a J-beta primer mix drove a second PCR of roughly 6 to 12 cycles. TCRdb reprocessed the 5' RACE reads with MiXCR, giving one entry per CDR3 protein. The table includes some 640,000 distinct CDR3 sequences, roughly 50% detected once. Sequenced sample: blood. The receptors were gathered from a woman in her sixties in good health.

The count of this clonotype is one. The chain recombines TRBV5-1 with TRBJ2-1, with 9 bases lining up with TRBD1. CDR3 size: 17 residues. V lost 4 bases to trimming and J lost 9 bases; unmatched junction nucleotides: 17. In germline, CDR1 is SGHRS, CDR2 YFSETQ. The CDR3 bases are TGCGCCAGCAGCCCTACCCTCACACAGGGGGCTCTGGGTGAGCAGTTCTTC. Encoded protein: CASSPTLTQGALGEQFF.

The genes are TRBV6-5 and TRBJ2-1; either TRBD1 or TRBD2 may fit D (6 bases each). The germline gives CDR1 MNHEY, CDR2 SVGAGI. The CDR3 runs 16 residues. The germline V and J ends were trimmed by 0 bases and 8 bases, with 17 bases remaining between them. For the CDR3, the DNA is TGTGCCAGCAGTTACTCTAGGGGGGAGACAGACGATGAGCAGTTCTTC. This sequence encodes CASSYSRGETDDEQFF.

The chain is built from TRBV28 and TRBJ2-5; D not certain. The CDR3 consists of 15 residues. The germline V gene encodes CDR1 MDHEN and CDR2 SYDVKM. The V end was cut by 5 bases, the J end by 1 base, with 14 bases between. The CDR3 region is CASSPGGDLQETQYF. CDR3 DNA: TGTGCCAGCAGTCCTGGTGGAGACCTCCAAGAGACCCAGTACTTC.

The rearrangement links TRBV29-1 to TRBJ1-1, with D maybe TRBD1 (5 bases). Trimming shortened V by 4 bases and J by 0 bases, and 9 bases separated the two germline ends. Germline V gene data show CDR1 as SQVTM and CDR2 as ANQGSEA. The CDR3 extends over 13 amino acids. For the CDR3, the DNA is TGCAGCGTTGGGACACTTATGAACACTGAAGCTTTCTTT. This encodes CSVGTLMNTEAFF.

The rearrangement joins TRBV6-2 or TRBV6-3 to TRBJ1-2; the D gene is possibly TRBD1 (6 bases). Looked up from germline, CDR1 is MNHEY and CDR2 is SVGEGT. V lost 4 bases and J lost 0, with 21 bases in between. There are 18 residues in the CDR3. The CDR3 bases are TGTGCCAGCAGTTTTTGGCGGGACACCTCCTTCTCTAACTATGGCTACACCTTC. Its protein product is CASSFWRDTSFSNYGYTF.

The V and J genes are TRBV19 and TRBJ1-1, with no clear D. Looked up from germline, CDR1 is LNHDA and CDR2 is SQIVND (reference sequence). Trimming took off 2 bases at V and 0 bases at J, with 4 bases between the two ends. The CDR3 spans 13 residues. The CDR3 loop reads CASSITMNTEAFF. Written as DNA, the CDR3 is TGTGCCAGTAGTATAACAATGAACACTGAAGCTTTCTTT.

This rearrangement joins TRBV20-1 to TRBJ2-4, with 9 bases fitting TRBD1. J was trimmed by 0 bases and V by 6 bases; bases with no gene match: 21. The V gene's germline CDR1 is DFQATT and CDR2 SNEGSKA (reference sequence). The CDR3 extends over 20 amino acids. The CDR3 sequence is CSATTLNRQGERVAKNIQYF. CDR3 nucleotides: TGCAGTGCCACGACCCTGAACCGACAGGGGGAGAGGGTAGCCAAAAACATTCAGTACTTC.

In this sample, this clonotype turned up a few times. This chain connects TRBV12-3 or TRBV12-4 to TRBJ2-2; tentative D call: TRBD1 (6 bases). The CDR3 length is 16 residues. V was trimmed by 3 bases and J by 0 bases, leaving 11 bases between them. The CDR3 DNA sequence: TGTGCCAGCAGTTTGACCGGGACACCGAACACCGGGGAGCTGTTTTTT. The encoded protein is CASSLTGTPNTGELFF.

This clonotype was counted a few times. J is TRBJ2-7 and V is TRBV3-1, with 11 nucleotides matching TRBD2. The V segment lost 9 bases and the J segment 6 bases; nucleotides outside the gene matches: 10. The CDR3 loop spans 14 amino acids. The germline CDR1 and CDR2 sequences are LGHDT and YNNKEL (reference sequence). CDR3 in DNA: TGTGCCAGTAGACAAGGTCTAGCGGGAGGCGAGCAGTACTTC. Its translation: CASRQGLAGGEQYF.

The chain carries TRBV25-1 and TRBJ2-7; D perhaps matches TRBD2 (8 bases). V gave up 4 bases and J gave up 6 bases, with 25 bases separating them. Germline V gene sequence: CDR1 MGHDK, CDR2 SYGVNS. The CDR3 spans 17 residues. CDR3 sequence (DNA): TGTGCCAGCAGTGGCTACGGGGGGGACAGCTCTTTTTTCGAGCAGTACTTC. Protein: CASSGYGGDSSFFEQYF.

The chain uses TRBV29-1 and TRBJ1-1; D uncertain. Between the trimmed V and J ends, which lost 8 bases and 5 bases, there was a span of 12 bases. CDR3 length equals 11 residues. Germline V gene lookup returns CDR1 SQVTM and CDR2 ANQGSEA. CDR3 coding DNA: TGCAGCCTGAAGGTGGATACTGAAGCTTTCTTT. The encoded protein is CSLKVDTEAFF.

A word on this clonotype: A junction boundary mismatches the germline segment, possibly from a read error. J is TRBJ2-5 and V is TRBV3-1, with a tentative D call TRBD2 (6 bases). The germline CDR1 and CDR2 sequences are LGHDT and YNNKEL (reference sequence). There are 13 residues in the CDR3. The CDR3 is CASSQDGGKTQYF. In DNA form, the CDR3 reads TGTGCAAGCAGCCAAGATGGGGGGAAGACCCAGTACTTC.

The sample holds many counts of this clonotype. The chain has TRBV27 and TRBJ2-1; D is unresolved. This CDR3 region has 14 residues. Trimming left V 5 bases short and J 6 bases short, with 14 bases between. The germline V gene has CDR1 MNHEY and CDR2 SMNVEV (reference sequence). The CDR3 sequence: CASSPIGGVNEQFF. The CDR3 coding sequence is TGTGCCAGCAGTCCAATCGGTGGAGTCAATGAGCAGTTCTTC.

In regard to this clonotype: Compared with germline, one end of the junction differs, possibly owing to a read error. J is TRBJ1-1 and V is TRBV15; no reliable D call. Looked up from germline, CDR1 is LNHNV and CDR2 is YYDKDF (reference sequence). The length of the CDR3 is 16 residues. This chain's CDR3 is CVTSRDQAYSEAEAFF. The CDR3 coding sequence is TGTGTCACCAGCAGAGATCAGGCGTATTCAGAAGCTGAAGCTTTCTTT.

On this clonotype: A much larger clone sits a single nucleotide away, making a read error possible. The chain uses TRBV27 and TRBJ2-7; either TRBD1 or TRBD2 may supply D (5 bases each). CDR1 and CDR2 (germline): MNHEY, SMNVEV (reference sequence). The CDR3 is 15 residues long. In DNA form, the CDR3 reads TGTGCCAGCAGTTTTCGCGAGGGGCCCTCCTACGAGCGGTACTTC. It is translated as CASSFREGPSYERYF.

This sequence joins TRBV4-3 and TRBJ2-1; no reliable D call. The germline V gene encodes CDR1 LGHNA and CDR2 YSLEER. CDR3 length: 17 residues. V lost 0 bases and J 0 bases, leaving 12 bases between the germline ends. The CDR3 protein is CASSQETEMSSYNEQFF. CDR3 bases: TGCGCCAGCAGCCAAGAAACCGAGATGAGCTCCTACAATGAGCAGTTCTTC.

DNA for the CDR3: TGCAGTGCCCCGAAGCGGGGACAGGGCACGTTCTTC. This encodes CSAPKRGQGTFF. This chain connects TRBV20-1 to TRBJ2-1; 9 positions agree with TRBD1. Germline assignment: CDR1 DFQATT and CDR2 SNEGSKA (reference sequence). This CDR3 region has 12 residues. Trimming cost V 6 bases and J 15 bases; bases outside gene matches: 12.

The chain has TRBV7-3 and TRBJ1-2; 11 bases map to TRBD1. The junction had 8 bases not matched to a gene; V was cut back by 5 bases and J by 6 bases. The CDR3 totals 15 residues. CDR1 SGHTA and CDR2 FQGTGA come from the germline V gene. As DNA, the CDR3 is TGTGCCAGCAGCAGAGCCGGGACAGGGGGTAATGGCTACACCTTC. Amino acid sequence: CASSRAGTGGNGYTF.

V and J are TRBV20-1 and TRBJ2-7, with 8 bases aligning to TRBD1. This CDR3 is built from 14 residues. The J segment lost 4 bases and the V segment lost 6 bases, leaving 11 bases of the junction unmatched. Germline V gives CDR1 DFQATT, CDR2 SNEGSKA (reference sequence). The CDR3 spells CSAQTGTGIYEQYF. The CDR3 nucleotides are TGCAGTGCCCAGACCGGGACAGGTATTTACGAGCAGTACTTC.

The CDR3 is CASNPGLPDTQYF. The CDR3 DNA follows: TGTGCCAGCAATCCGGGGCTCCCAGATACGCAGTATTTT. The V call is TRBV7-9, the J call TRBJ2-3, with D perhaps given as TRBD1 or TRBD2 (5 bases each). Per the germline V gene, CDR1 is SEHNR and CDR2 is FQNEAQ (reference sequence). Between the trimmed V and J ends, which lost 7 bases and 4 bases, there was a span of 12 bases. The CDR3 has 13 amino acids.

This clonotype occurred a few times. V gene TRBV12-3 or TRBV12-4 combines with J gene TRBJ1-4; D is ambiguous. V was pared by 6 bases and J by 5 bases, with 7 bases between. The CDR3 length is 12 residues. The chain's CDR3 is CASSYTNEKLFF. The CDR3 coding sequence is TGTGCCAGCAGCTACACAAATGAAAAACTGTTTTTT.

This chain joins TRBV20-1 and TRBJ1-6, with unresolved D. Germline CDR1 and CDR2: DFQATT and SNEGSKA (reference sequence). This CDR3 has 15 amino acids. The V gene lost 3 bases and the J gene lost 6 bases, with 15 bases spanning the gap. The CDR3 coding sequence is TGCAGTGCTAGCCTTTTGACCAAACGTAATTCACCCCTCCACTTT. Amino acids: CSASLLTKRNSPLHF.

This chain uses TRBV20-1 with TRBJ2-3; 7 nucleotides agree with TRBD2. Germline V CDR1 and CDR2: DFQATT, SNEGSKA (reference sequence). The CDR3 is 15 amino acids. V lost 3 bases to trimming and J lost 1 base; unmatched junction nucleotides: 7. The CDR3 region has the DNA TGCAGTGCTAGGGGTACTAGCGCCGGCACAGATACGCAGTATTTT. As protein: CSARGTSAGTDTQYF.

The chain is built from TRBV28 and TRBJ2-4; no firm D call. The end of the DNA is better explained by TRBJ2-7, so the J call may be wrong. Germline V gene lookup returns CDR1 MDHEN and CDR2 SYDVKM. This CDR3 has 15 amino acids. CDR3 DNA sequence: TGTGCCAGCAGTTTTAGGGCTTTCCTCTCCTACGAGCAGTACTTC. It is translated as CASSFRAFLSYEQYF.

This clonotype was observed a few times. The rearrangement joins TRBV20-1 to TRBJ2-7; 12 positions match TRBD2. CDR3 length equals 16 residues. CDR1 DFQATT and CDR2 SNEGSKA come from the germline V gene (reference sequence). Trimming took 6 bases from V and 0 from J; bases not matched to a gene: 9. CDR3 DNA: TGCAGTGCCCCCCGGGGGACTAGCGGGTTCTCCTACGAGCAGTACTTC. Its protein product is CSAPRGTSGFSYEQYF.

V and J are TRBV20-1 and TRBJ2-4; the D gene could be TRBD1 or TRBD2 (5 bases each). The length of the CDR3 is 15 residues. V was pared by 6 bases and J by 1 base, with 16 bases between. Germline V CDR1 and CDR2: DFQATT, SNEGSKA (reference sequence). The CDR3 reads CSAPEVKGAKNIQYF. CDR3 nucleotides: TGCAGTGCACCGGAGGTTAAGGGGGCCAAAAACATTCAGTACTTC.